This T cell receptor beta chain was identified in a study of CD8 T cells in ankylosing spondylitis. General observations from the study: Relatively scarce in peripheral blood, disease-linked clones were CD8+. It appeared that ankylosing spondylitis blood was characterized by a TCR beta motif of about 8 highly homologous variants. Clones linked to disease were reported to show significant enrichment in matched ankylosing spondylitis synovial fluid.

Ten or more counts support this clonotype. Its specificity is not known. Trimming took 0 bases from V and 4 from J, leaving 8 bases between them. The CDR3 consists of 14 residues. The V gene's germline CDR1 is SGDLS and CDR2 YYNGEE. Preparation of TCR beta libraries was done by quantitative 5'-RACE with molecular barcodes. MiXCR, applied by TCRdb to the 5' RACE reads, yields one record per CDR3 protein. The table includes about 25,000 distinct CDR3 sequences, under 3% detected once. The specimen was blood, either unsorted or a sorted T cell fraction (not recorded which). The chain links TRBV9 to TRBJ1-5; D is ambiguous. The origin of this receptor is a female donor with ankylosing spondylitis or in good health (not recorded which). CDR3 sequence (DNA): TGTGCCAGCAGCGTAGCTTCTGGAAATCAGCCCCAGCATTTT. It specifies CASSVASGNQPQHF. Full variable domain (rest looked up from reference TRBV9 and TRBJ1-5): DSGVTQTPKHLITATGQRVTLRCSPRSGDLSVYWYQQSLDQGLQFLIQYYNGEERAKGNILERFSAQQFPDLHSELNLSSLELGDSALYFCASSVASGNQPQHFGDGTRLSIL.